A single sample gave rise to the 2 T cell receptor beta chains below, sequenced in a study of blood T cell repertoires in COVID-19. TCRdb keeps only in-frame clones here, not all; method: immunoSEQ multiplex PCR. The table records 35,000 to 50,000 clones, about 86% of them present only once. Source material: peripheral blood. The receptors were gathered from an elderly woman with acute or convalescent COVID-19.

The chain is built from TRBV5-1 and TRBJ2-5, with 15 bases fitting TRBD2. From germline, CDR1 is SGHRS and CDR2 YFSETQ. There are 17 residues in the CDR3. Germline trimming cut 0 bases from V and 2 bases from J; bases unmatched to any gene: 2. This chain's CDR3 is CASSLAGTSGGQETQYF. CDR3 in DNA: TGCGCCAGCAGCTTGGCCGGGACTAGCGGGGGGCAAGAGACCCAGTACTTC.

This chain connects TRBV5-6 to TRBJ2-5, with 7 positions matching TRBD1. V shed 0 bases, J shed 4 bases, and the junction held 3 bases outside the gene matches. Germline values: CDR1 SGHDT, CDR2 YYEEEE. CDR3 length equals 14 residues. CDR3 region: CASSLEGGGETQYF. The DNA for the CDR3 is TGTGCCAGCAGCTTGGAAGGGGGCGGAGAGACCCAGTACTTC.